Each of the 19 T cell receptor beta chains below was sequenced from the same sample in a study of T cell responses to AZD1222 COVID-19 vaccine. Here immunoSEQ multiplex PCR was the method, and the copy in TCRdb shows in-frame clones only, minus some. Found here are some 160,000 clones, about 83% of them singletons; the top ten hold approximately 0.97%. The sequences come from peripheral blood, collected 28 days after the second AZD1222 dose. Every receptor here comes from an adult who received the AZD1222 COVID-19 vaccine.

This clone was recorded once. This chain links TRBV19 with TRBJ1-2; D possibly corresponds to TRBD1 (6 bases). Germline V lookup: CDR1 LNHDA, CDR2 SQIVND (reference sequence). The CDR3 extends over 18 amino acids. The V end was cut by 5 bases, the J end by 3 bases, with 25 bases between. The CDR3 spells CASSLETGWQPRHYGYTF. In nucleotides, the CDR3 is TGTGCCAGTAGTCTGGAAACAGGGTGGCAGCCGCGCCACTATGGCTACACCTTC.

The chain has TRBV2 and TRBJ2-5, with D tentatively TRBD1 (6 bases). The CDR3 runs 15 residues. Per germline, CDR1 SNHLY and CDR2 FYNNEI. Trimming stripped 7 bases from V and 1 base from J, with 16 bases between. CDR3 bases: TGTGCCAGCAATGGACAGAAAGGATCCCAAGAGACCCAGTACTTC. Residues: CASNGQKGSQETQYF.

The rearrangement uses TRBV6-2 or TRBV6-3 and TRBJ2-7; D is unclear. CDR1 is MNHEY and CDR2 is SVGEGT in the germline V gene. This CDR3 is 13 amino acids long. Deletions cut 0 bases from V and 4 bases from J, with 7 bases between. In DNA, the CDR3 is TGTGCCAGCAGTTACTCGGGCATTTACGAGCAGTACTTC. This gives the protein CASSYSGIYEQYF.

The V call is TRBV6-5, the J call TRBJ2-7; 7 nucleotides align to TRBD2. Germline V gives CDR1 MNHEY, CDR2 SVGAGI. The CDR3 consists of 14 residues. Unmatched junction bases numbered 8, after V lost 6 bases and J lost 3 bases. The CDR3 here is CASSQRRGVYEQYF. Here the CDR3 DNA reads TGTGCCAGCAGCCAACGACGGGGGGTCTACGAGCAGTACTTC.

This rearrangement joins TRBV5-8 to TRBJ2-2; 12 nucleotides match TRBD1. This CDR3 comprises 18 residues. CDR1 and CDR2 (germline): SGHTS, YDEGEE. V dropped 5 bases and J dropped 5; count of bases not matched to a gene: 13. The CDR3 DNA is TGTGCCAGCAGAACCTCCGGGACAGGGGGCTTTAGGACCGGGGAGCTGTTTTTT. It is translated as CASRTSGTGGFRTGELFF.

The chain combines TRBV27 with TRBJ1-6; the D is unclear. V was trimmed by 0 bases and J by 10 bases, leaving 10 bases between them. The CDR3 is 14 residues long. CDR1 and CDR2 (germline): MNHEY, SMNVEV (reference sequence). CDR3 sequence reads: CASSLSALVSPLHF. The CDR3 nucleotides are TGTGCCAGCAGTTTATCTGCGTTGGTCTCACCCCTCCACTTT.

This clone was counted once. V gene TRBV24-1 combines with J gene TRBJ2-3; no reliable D call. The germline V and J ends were trimmed by 2 bases and 10 bases, with 15 bases remaining between them. The CDR3 spans 14 residues. Germline CDR1 reads KGHDR; CDR2 reads SFDVKD. CDR3 protein: CATSDYTRYGAQYF. CDR3 nucleotide sequence: TGTGCCACCAGTGATTATACCCGCTACGGTGCGCAGTATTTT.

This clone was found a few times. This rearrangement joins TRBV5-4 to TRBJ2-2, with 7 nucleotides matching TRBD2. J gave up 2 bases and V 4 bases, and 11 bases lay outside the gene matches. The CDR3 covers 17 residues. Germline CDR1 is SGHNT and CDR2 is YYREEE (reference sequence). CDR3 bases: TGTGCCAGCAGCCCGGGTGGGGCTAGCGGAAACACCGGGGAGCTGTTTTTT. This translates into CASSPGGASGNTGELFF.

This clone was found a few times. This sequence joins TRBV5-6 and TRBJ1-5; D is ambiguous. Germline-derived CDR1 and CDR2 are SGHDT and YYEEEE. This CDR3 is 15 amino acids long. V was cut by 0 bases and J by 5 bases, with 12 bases left in between. The CDR3, as DNA: TGTGCCAGCAGCTTGGCCGCGAGGGAGGATCAGCCCCAGCATTTT. Translation: CASSLAAREDQPQHF.

V gene TRBV4-1 combines with J gene TRBJ2-2; TRBD1 matches at 8 bases. Trimming took 4 bases from V and 1 from J; bases not matched to a gene: 5. The CDR3 has 16 amino acids. CDR1 and CDR2 (germline): MGHRA, YSYEKL. In nucleotides, the CDR3 is TGCGCCAGCAGCCTTCAGGGGGCTTTGAACACCGGGGAGCTGTTTTTT. It specifies CASSLQGALNTGELFF.

V usage is TRBV6-1 and J usage is TRBJ2-1, with TRBD2 matching 9 bases. CDR1 is MNHNS, CDR2 SASEGT, per germline. The CDR3 has 16 amino acids. Unmatched junction bases numbered 6, after V lost 2 bases and J lost 4 bases. The chain's CDR3 is CASSEQASGAYNEQFF. The DNA of the CDR3 is TGTGCCAGCAGTGAACAGGCTAGCGGGGCGTACAATGAGCAGTTCTTC.

The chain recombines TRBV5-1 with TRBJ2-7; D gene uncertain. The V end was cut by 4 bases, the J end by 2 bases, with 10 bases between. This CDR3 comprises 13 residues. From germline, CDR1 is SGHRS and CDR2 YFSETQ. The DNA of the CDR3 is TGCGCCAGCAGCGGATCGGCAACCTACGAGCAGTACTTC. Translating it yields CASSGSATYEQYF.

This chain connects TRBV4-2 to TRBJ2-2; TRBD2 aligns across 13 bases. This CDR3 contains 17 residues. Trimming cost V 4 bases and J 1 base; bases outside gene matches: 3. In germline, CDR1 is LGHNA, CDR2 YNFKEQ. The CDR3 sequence is CASSPGTSGVNTGELFF. The CDR3 DNA reads TGTGCCAGCAGCCCCGGGACTAGCGGGGTGAACACCGGGGAGCTGTTTTTT.

The chain joins TRBV6-5 to TRBJ1-1; D ambiguous. CDR3 length: 11 residues. The germline V gene has CDR1 MNHEY and CDR2 SVGAGI. The ends were cut back, 8 bases at V and 4 bases at J, with 8 bases in the middle. The CDR3 here is CASVRVTEAFF. CDR3 bases: TGTGCCAGCGTCCGGGTCACTGAAGCTTTCTTT.

V gene TRBV20-1 combines with J gene TRBJ2-5, with 12 positions matching TRBD2. Trimming took 3 bases from V and 7 from J; bases not matched to a gene: 6. Germline values: CDR1 DFQATT, CDR2 SNEGSKA (reference sequence). This CDR3 has 14 amino acids. Here the CDR3 reads CSASASGGAGTQYF. For the CDR3, the DNA is TGCAGTGCTAGTGCTAGCGGGGGGGCTGGGACCCAGTACTTC.

A remark on this clone: This same CDR3 is encoded by further DNA sequences in the sample. The CDR3 protein is CASRGAATDTQYF. The CDR3 DNA is TGTGCCAGTAGGGGTGCGGCCACAGATACGCAGTATTTT. The chain links TRBV19 to TRBJ2-3, with unresolved D. The V gene lost 6 bases and the J gene lost 2 bases, with 9 bases spanning the gap. The CDR3 contains 13 residues. From germline, CDR1 is LNHDA and CDR2 SQIVND (reference sequence).

The J gene is TRBJ1-2, the V gene TRBV29-1, with 7 bases identical to TRBD1. Germline CDR1 reads SQVTM; CDR2 reads ANQGSEA. After removal of 5 bases from V and 2 bases from J, the junction contained 17 bases not matched to a gene. The CDR3 length is 17 residues. CDR3 DNA sequence: TGCAGCGTTCCCCCCCTTACGGGACAGCCATTGAACTATGGCTACACCTTC. Translating gives CSVPPLTGQPLNYGYTF. Full variable domain (missing parts from reference TRBV29-1 and TRBJ1-2): SAVISQKPSRDICQRGTSLTIQCQVDSQVTMMFWYRQQPGQSLTLIATANQGSEATYESGFVIDKFPISRPNLTFSTLTVSNMSPEDSSIYLCSVPPLTGQPLNYGYTFGSGTRLTVV.

V is TRBV4-3 and J is TRBJ2-2; a weak D match, TRBD2 (5 bases). The CDR3 sequence is 15 residues long. Between the trimmed V and J ends, which lost 2 bases and 4 bases, there was a span of 11 bases. CDR1 and CDR2 (germline): LGHNA, YSLEER. The CDR3 protein is CASSQNQEVTGELFF. DNA for the CDR3: TGCGCCAGCAGCCAAAACCAGGAGGTCACCGGGGAGCTGTTTTTT.

The gene calls are TRBV5-6 and TRBJ1-2; 7 nucleotides agree with TRBD1. V was clipped by 4 bases and J by 4 bases; unmatched bases: 7. The CDR3 length is 14 residues. Looked up from germline, CDR1 is SGHDT and CDR2 is YYEEEE. This chain's CDR3 is CASSATGKVYGYTF. CDR3 nucleotide sequence: TGTGCCAGCAGCGCGACAGGGAAAGTCTATGGCTACACCTTC.